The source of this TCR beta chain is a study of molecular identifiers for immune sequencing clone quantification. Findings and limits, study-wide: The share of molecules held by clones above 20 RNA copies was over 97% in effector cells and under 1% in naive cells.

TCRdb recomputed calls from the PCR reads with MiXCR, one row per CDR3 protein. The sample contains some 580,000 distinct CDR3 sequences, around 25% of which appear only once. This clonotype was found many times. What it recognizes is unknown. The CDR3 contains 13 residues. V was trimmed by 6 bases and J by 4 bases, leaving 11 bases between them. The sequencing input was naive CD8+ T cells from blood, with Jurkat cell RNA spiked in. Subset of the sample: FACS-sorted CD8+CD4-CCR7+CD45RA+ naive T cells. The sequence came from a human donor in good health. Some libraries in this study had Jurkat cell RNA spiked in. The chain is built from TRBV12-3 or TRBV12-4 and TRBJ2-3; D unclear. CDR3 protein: CASRDHRADTQYF. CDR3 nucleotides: TGTGCCAGCAGGGACCACCGGGCAGATACGCAGTATTTT.